This entry features one TCR beta chain sequence. The data belong to a study of shared clonotypes between healthy human individuals. The V gene lost 4 bases and the J gene lost 6 bases, with 21 bases spanning the gap. The CDR3 covers 16 residues. CDR1 KGHSH and CDR2 LQKENI come from the germline V gene. Libraries were prepared by immunoSEQ multiplex PCR; TCRdb keeps only in-frame clonotypes and omits some of them. The table lists around 500,000 clones, over 65% of them singletons, with 13% in the top ten. Sample: PBMCs. This rearrangement joins TRBV18 to TRBJ2-5; D might be TRBD2 (7 bases). The receptor's source is a woman in her 40s in good health. Some clones in this sample may be carry-over from other donors' samples. CDR3 protein: CASSQNQGSGKKTQYF. CDR3 DNA: TGTGCCAGCTCACAAAATCAGGGGAGCGGGAAAAAGACCCAGTACTTC.